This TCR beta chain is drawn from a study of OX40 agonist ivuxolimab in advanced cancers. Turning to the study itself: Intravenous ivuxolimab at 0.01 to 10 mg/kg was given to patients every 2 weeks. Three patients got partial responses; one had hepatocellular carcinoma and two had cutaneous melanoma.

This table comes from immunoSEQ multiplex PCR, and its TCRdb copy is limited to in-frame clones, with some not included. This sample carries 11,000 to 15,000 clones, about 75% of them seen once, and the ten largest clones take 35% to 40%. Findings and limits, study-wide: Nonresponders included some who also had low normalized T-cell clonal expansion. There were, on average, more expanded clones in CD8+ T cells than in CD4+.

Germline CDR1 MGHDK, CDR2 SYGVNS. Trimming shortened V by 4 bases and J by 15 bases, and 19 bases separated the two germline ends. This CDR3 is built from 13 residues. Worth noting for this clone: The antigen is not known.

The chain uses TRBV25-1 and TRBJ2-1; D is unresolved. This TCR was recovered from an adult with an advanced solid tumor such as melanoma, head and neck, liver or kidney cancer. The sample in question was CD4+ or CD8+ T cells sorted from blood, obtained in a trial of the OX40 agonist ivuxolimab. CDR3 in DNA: TGTGCCAGCAGTGTGCTCGACTCCTCGGGCATGTTCTTC. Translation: CASSVLDSSGMFF.